One sample yielded the 6 T cell receptor beta chains listed below, sequenced in a study of OX40 agonist ivuxolimab in advanced cancers. Repertoires were generated with immunoSEQ multiplex PCR, while TCRdb's copy carries only in-frame clones and drops some. The sample comprises 95,000 to 150,000 clones, 93% of which are singletons, and 0.15% to 0.16% rests with the top ten. The sequenced sample was CD4+ or CD8+ T cells sorted from blood, obtained in a trial of the OX40 agonist ivuxolimab. The source of these receptors is an adult with an advanced solid tumor such as melanoma, head and neck, liver or kidney cancer.

V and J are TRBV19 and TRBJ2-1; TRBD2 might be the D (6 bases). Germline CDR1 and CDR2: LNHDA and SQIVND (reference sequence). CDR3 length: 16 amino acids. Between the trimmed V and J ends, which lost 8 bases and 3 bases, there was a span of 20 bases. CDR3 bases: TGTGCCAGTCGACTAGGGAGTGGGGCCGGCTACAATGAGCAGTTCTTC. This translates into CASRLGSGAGYNEQFF.

This clone is a singleton in its sample. This sequence joins TRBV30 and TRBJ2-1; no reliable D call. V lost 0 bases and J lost 4, with 10 bases in between. This CDR3 is 14 amino acids long. CDR1 is GTSNPN, CDR2 SVGIG, per germline (reference sequence). The CDR3 region has the DNA TGTGCCTGGAGTGTAGGTCAGGCTTACAATGAGCAGTTCTTC. Encoded protein: CAWSVGQAYNEQFF.

CDR3 coding DNA: TGTGCCAGCAGCCTACCCCCCCGACTAGCGGGGGCCGGAAACATTCAGTACTTC. Its protein is CASSLPPRLAGAGNIQYF. The genes are TRBV7-8 and TRBJ2-4, with TRBD2 matching 12 bases. The CDR3 is 18 residues long. Germline lookup yields CDR1 SGHVS and CDR2 FQNEAQ. V lost 5 bases and J lost 6; bases outside the gene matches: 14.

This clone was observed once. J is TRBJ2-7 and V is TRBV5-4, with D perhaps given as TRBD1 or TRBD2 (6 bases each). V was pared by 4 bases and J by 7 bases, with 18 bases between. The germline gives CDR1 SGHNT, CDR2 YYREEE (reference sequence). This CDR3 has 14 amino acids. This chain's CDR3 is CASSRRGDRREQYF. The CDR3 DNA follows: TGTGCCAGCAGCAGGAGGGGGGATCGTAGGGAGCAGTACTTC.

The V gene is TRBV28, the J gene TRBJ2-4, with no clear D. The CDR3 consists of 14 residues. Germline assignment: CDR1 MDHEN and CDR2 SYDVKM. V was clipped by 4 bases and J by 3 bases, with 10 bases between them. CDR3 sequence: CASSSGVFKNIQYF. CDR3 bases: TGTGCCAGCAGTTCAGGAGTTTTCAAAAACATTCAGTACTTC.

On this clone itself: Distinct nucleotide sequences in the sample also encode this CDR3. The chain recombines TRBV2 with TRBJ2-5; 11 nucleotides line up with TRBD1. The CDR3 totals 13 residues. With 6 bases clipped from V and 5 bases from J, the junction kept 2 bases outside the gene matches. Germline V gene lookup returns CDR1 SNHLY and CDR2 FYNNEI. Here the CDR3 reads CASRGTGGETQYF. Written as DNA, the CDR3 is TGTGCCAGCAGGGGGACAGGGGGGGAGACCCAGTACTTC.